The TCR beta chain under discussion was sequenced for a study of blood T cell repertoires in COVID-19. Study information: There were acute and convalescent COVID-19 samples, and they came from the United States, Italy and Spain.

Trimming left V 3 bases short and J 0 bases short, with 9 bases between. The CDR3 extends over 16 amino acids. Germline V gene sequence: CDR1 LNHDA, CDR2 SQIVND (reference sequence). Repertoires were generated with immunoSEQ multiplex PCR, while TCRdb's copy carries only in-frame clones and drops some. The sample includes roughly 200,000 clones, approximately 80% of them seen just once. The sequence was obtained from a woman in her thirties or forties with COVID-19, enrolled during active disease. Sequencing was done on a sample of peripheral blood. The chain joins TRBV19 to TRBJ1-6, with a tentative D call TRBD1 (5 bases). CDR3 loop: CASSMSGGSYNSPLHF. CDR3 DNA: TGTGCCAGTAGTATGTCCGGGGGCTCCTATAATTCACCCCTCCACTTT.